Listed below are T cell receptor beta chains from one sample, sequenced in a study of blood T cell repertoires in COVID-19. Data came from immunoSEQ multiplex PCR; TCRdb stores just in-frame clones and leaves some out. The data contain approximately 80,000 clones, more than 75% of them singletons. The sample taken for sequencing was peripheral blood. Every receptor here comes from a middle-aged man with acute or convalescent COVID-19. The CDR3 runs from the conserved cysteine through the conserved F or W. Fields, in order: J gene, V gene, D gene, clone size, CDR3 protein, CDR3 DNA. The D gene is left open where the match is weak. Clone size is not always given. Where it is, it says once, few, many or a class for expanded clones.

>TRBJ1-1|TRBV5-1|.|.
CASSLINPGMNTEAFF
TGCGCCAGCAGCTTGATTAATCCAGGGATGAACACTGAAGCTTTCTTT
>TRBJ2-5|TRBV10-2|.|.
CASRGDRYQETQYF
TGCGCCAGCAGGGGTGACAGGTACCAAGAGACCCAGTACTTC
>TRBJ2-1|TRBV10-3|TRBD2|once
CAIKDGLAGAYNEQFF
TGTGCCATCAAAGACGGACTAGCGGGGGCCTACAATGAGCAGTTCTTC
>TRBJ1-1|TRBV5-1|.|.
CASSLGFRGQRNTEAFF
TGCGCCAGCAGCTTGGGCTTCCGCGGACAGAGGAACACTGAAGCTTTCTTT
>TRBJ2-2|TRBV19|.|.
CASSMSGQRMTGELFF
TGTGCCAGTAGTATGTCCGGACAGAGGATGACCGGGGAGCTGTTTTTT
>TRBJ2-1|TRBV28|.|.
CASSLNQGRGKQFF
TGTGCCAGCAGTTTAAATCAGGGTAGAGGAAAGCAGTTCTTC
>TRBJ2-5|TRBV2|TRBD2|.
CASSDWVAAGEETQYF
TGTGCCAGCAGTGACTGGGTCGCAGCGGGGGAAGAGACCCAGTACTTC
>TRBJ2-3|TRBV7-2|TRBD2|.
CASSLAGLAGGTDTQYF
TGTGCCAGCAGCTTAGCGGGACTAGCGGGGGGGACAGATACGCAGTATTTT
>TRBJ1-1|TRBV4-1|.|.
CASSQGLVAMNTEAFF
TGCGCCAGCAGTCAGGGGCTCGTGGCCATGAACACTGAAGCTTTCTTT
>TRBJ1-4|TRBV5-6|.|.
CASSLGRRSRNEKLFF
TGTGCCAGCAGCTTGGGCCGACGGAGCCGTAATGAAAAACTGTTTTTT
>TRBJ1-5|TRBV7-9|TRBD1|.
CASSPGQGHQPQHF
TGTGCCAGCAGCCCGGGACAGGGACATCAGCCCCAGCATTTT
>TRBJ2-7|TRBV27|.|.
CASTLQQAQFYEQYF
TGTGCCAGCACCCTACAACAGGCCCAATTTTACGAGCAGTACTTC
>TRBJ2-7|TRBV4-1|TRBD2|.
CASSQGDSGGYYEQYF
TGCGCCAGCAGCCAAGGCGATAGCGGGGGATACTACGAGCAGTACTTC
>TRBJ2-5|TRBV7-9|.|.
CATEETQYF
TGTGCCACCGAAGAGACCCAGTACTTC
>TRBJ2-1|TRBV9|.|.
CASSSYRTSSYNEQFF
TGTGCCAGCAGCTCCTACAGGACCAGCTCCTACAATGAGCAGTTCTTC
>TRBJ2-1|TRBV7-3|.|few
CASSPNLGQNNEQFF
TGTGCCAGCAGCCCTAACCTAGGACAGAACAATGAGCAGTTCTTC
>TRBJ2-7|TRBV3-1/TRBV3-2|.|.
CASSSGGYEQYF
TGTGCCAGCAGCTCAGGGGGGTACGAGCAGTACTTC
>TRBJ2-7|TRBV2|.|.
CASSGSGPYEQYF
TGTGCCAGCAGTGGGTCAGGGCCATACGAGCAGTACTTC
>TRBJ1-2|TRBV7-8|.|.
CASSPNRGADYGYTF
TGTGCCAGCAGCCCCAACCGCGGGGCAGACTATGGCTACACCTTC
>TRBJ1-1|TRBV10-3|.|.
CAISVGQNTEAFF
TGTGCCATCAGTGTTGGCCAGAACACTGAAGCTTTCTTT
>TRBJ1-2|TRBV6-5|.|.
CASSYRMNYGYTF
TGTGCCAGCAGTTATAGAATGAACTATGGCTACACCTTC
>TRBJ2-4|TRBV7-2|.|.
CASSLEGLAKNIQYF
TGTGCCAGCAGCTTAGAGGGGCTAGCCAAAAACATTCAGTACTTC